The entry below gives a single T cell receptor beta chain sequence along with its context. Antigen specificity is unknown. These data come from a study of blood T cells in healthy people across ages. The study, taken as a whole, reports: Estimates of total diversity, which came from one million sequenced T cells, were considered to be underestimates. Diversity of TCR beta correlated strongly with naive T cell percentage.

Germline V CDR1 and CDR2: DFQATT, SNEGSKA (reference sequence). This CDR3 contains 16 residues. The V segment lost 1 base and the J segment 0 bases; nucleotides outside the gene matches: 6. A second PCR of 7 to 11 cycles used a sample-barcoded 5' primer and a J-beta primer mix. The authors tagged each cDNA molecule using a template-switch adaptor with 12 random nucleotides. Each CDR3 protein gets one entry after TCRdb re-called the 5' RACE reads with MiXCR. The sample carries more than 1,400,000 distinct CDR3 sequences, about 40% recorded once. Material for sequencing was blood. This clonotype was sampled from a woman younger than 35 in good health. The gene calls are TRBV20-1 and TRBJ2-7, with 10 bases identical to TRBD2. CDR3: CSARVASGGSSYEQYF. Here the CDR3 DNA reads TGCAGTGCTAGAGTCGCTAGCGGGGGAAGCTCCTACGAGCAGTACTTC.